The T cell receptor (beta chain) described here comes from a study of T-cell memory formation after mild COVID-19. Study context: Among the donors, TCR clusters were largely specific to each donor.

As for this clonotype: Its cognate antigen is unknown.

Each CDR3 protein gets one entry after TCRdb re-called the 5' RACE reads with MiXCR. The table lists 450,000 or so distinct CDR3 sequences, roughly 25% of them singletons. Overall study findings and caveats: The CD4+ clones that contracted clustered mainly within CM and EM, and the CD8+ clones concentrated in EMRA. Day 15 to 85 contracting clones showed balanced CD4/CD8; later expanders leaned CD4+. Certain responding clones were present in pre-infection memory, suggesting participation of cross-reactive memory.

V was shortened by 6 bases and J by 9 bases, with 14 bases between the two germline ends. The CDR3 length is 12 residues. Germline V gene lookup returns CDR1 SGHTA and CDR2 FQGNSA. The receptor's source is an adult woman who had mild COVID-19 (a few samples of this study predate the infection). Cell type and time point are not known. The sequenced sample was PBMCs or a T cell subset sorted from them (not recorded which). V and J are TRBV7-2 and TRBJ2-5, with D perhaps TRBD2 (6 bases). The CDR3: CASRNFWGAQYF. As DNA, the CDR3 is TGTGCCAGCAGGAATTTCTGGGGGGCCCAGTACTTC. The variable domain in full, completed from reference TRBV7-2 and TRBJ2-5, reads GAGVSQSPSNKVTEKGKDVELRCDPISGHTALYWYRQSLGQGLEFLIYFQGNSAPDKSGLPSDRFSAERTGGSVSTLTIQRTQQEDSAVYLCASRNFWGAQYFGPGTRLLVL.